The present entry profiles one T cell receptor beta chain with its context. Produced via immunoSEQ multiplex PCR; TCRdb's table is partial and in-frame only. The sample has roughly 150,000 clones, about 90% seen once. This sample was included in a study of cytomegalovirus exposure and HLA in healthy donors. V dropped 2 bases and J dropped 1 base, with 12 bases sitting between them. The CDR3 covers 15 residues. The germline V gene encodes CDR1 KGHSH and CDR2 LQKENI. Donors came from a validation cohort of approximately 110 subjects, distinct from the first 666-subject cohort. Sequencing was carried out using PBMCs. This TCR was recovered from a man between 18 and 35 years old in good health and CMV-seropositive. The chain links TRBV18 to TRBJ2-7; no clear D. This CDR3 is CASSPEEATSYEQYF. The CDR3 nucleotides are TGTGCCAGCTCACCAGAGGAAGCGACGTCCTACGAGCAGTACTTC.